The clone carrying this T cell receptor beta chain was seen only once. What it binds is not known. Each sorted subset replicate got 200 ng genomic DNA, roughly 30,000 genomes. Libraries were prepared by immunoSEQ multiplex PCR; TCRdb keeps only in-frame clonotypes and omits some of them. The sample has more than 2 million clones; roughly 96% are singletons. These data come from a study of shared clonotypes between healthy human individuals. Turning to the study itself: Each donor's CD4 naive and CD4 memory cells filled three plates apiece, CD8 naive two, and CD8 memory one.

CDR3 length: 15 amino acids. Per the germline V gene, CDR1 is SGHRS and CDR2 is YFSETQ. Trimming at V came to 4 bases and at J to 8 bases, leaving 8 bases not matched to a gene. Study outcomes and limitations: Blood was the only sampled material, and tissue repertoires likely differ.

The sequenced material came from naive CD4+ T cells sorted from blood. Sample subset: CD45RA+ positively selected. The chain combines TRBV5-1 with TRBJ2-1; 11 bases map to TRBD1. The TCR originated in a man aged 18 to 30 in good health. The CDR3, as DNA: TGCGCCAGCAGCAACCGGACAGGGGGCTTCCATGAGCAGTTCTTC. This translates into CASSNRTGGFHEQFF.